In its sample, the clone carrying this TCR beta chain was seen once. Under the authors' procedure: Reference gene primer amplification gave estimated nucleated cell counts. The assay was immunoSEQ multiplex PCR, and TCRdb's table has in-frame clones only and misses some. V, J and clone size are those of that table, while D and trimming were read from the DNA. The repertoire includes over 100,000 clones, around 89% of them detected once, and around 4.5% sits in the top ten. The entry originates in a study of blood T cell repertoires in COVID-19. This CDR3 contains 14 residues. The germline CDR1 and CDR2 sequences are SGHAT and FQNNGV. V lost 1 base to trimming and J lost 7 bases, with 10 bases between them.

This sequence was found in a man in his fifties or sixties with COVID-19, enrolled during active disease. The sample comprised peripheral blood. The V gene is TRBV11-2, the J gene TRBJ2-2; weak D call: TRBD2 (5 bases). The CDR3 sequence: CASSLALEVGELFF. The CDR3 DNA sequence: TGTGCCAGCAGCTTAGCACTAGAGGTCGGGGAGCTGTTTTTT.